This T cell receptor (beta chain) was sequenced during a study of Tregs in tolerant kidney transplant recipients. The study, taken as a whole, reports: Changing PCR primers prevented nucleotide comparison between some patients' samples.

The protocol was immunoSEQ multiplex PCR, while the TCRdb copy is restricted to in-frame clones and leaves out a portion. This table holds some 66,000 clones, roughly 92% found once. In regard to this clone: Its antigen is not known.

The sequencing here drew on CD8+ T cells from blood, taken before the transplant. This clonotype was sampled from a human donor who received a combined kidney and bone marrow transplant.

The chain's CDR3 is CASSYSETEAFF. In DNA, the CDR3 is TGTGCCAGCAGTTACTCGGAGACTGAAGCTTTCTTT. The gene calls are TRBV6-6 and TRBJ1-1, with D hard to call. CDR3 length: 12 residues. The germline CDR1 and CDR2 sequences are MNHNY and SVGAGI (reference sequence). Trimming removed 0 bases from V and 5 bases from J, with 4 bases in between.